These 19 T cell receptor beta chains were all obtained from the same sample, sequenced in a study of CD8 T cells in ankylosing spondylitis (dated by TCRdb to about 2017). Summary of the overall study and its limitations: A TCR beta motif made up of eight highly homologous amino acid variants appeared to be characteristic of blood from ankylosing spondylitis patients.

Their antigens remain unidentified. The library was obtained by 5' RACE. These reads were obtained on an Illumina HiSeq 2500. Through fastp at Q25 and MiXCR, TCRdb rebuilt clones from the public reads, retaining in-frame beta chains. Entries are consolidated by CDR3 protein sequence, retaining the most common genes and DNA. This sample comprises 400,000 to 450,000 distinct CDR3 sequences, approximately 17% of them detected only once. Together, the top ten hold 0.95% to 1.1% of the sample. The sequencing sample was made of blood, either unsorted or a sorted T cell fraction (not recorded which). Source of these receptors: a male donor with ankylosing spondylitis.

The chain recombines TRBV6-2 or TRBV6-3 with TRBJ2-6; D remains ambiguous. Per the germline V gene, CDR1 is MNHEY and CDR2 is SVGEGT. V was trimmed by 7 bases and J by 0 bases, leaving 10 bases between them. The CDR3 covers 15 residues. CDR3 sequence reads: CASTDRGSGANVLTF. CDR3 DNA sequence: TGTGCCAGCACCGACCGTGGCTCTGGGGCCAACGTCCTGACTTTC.

The J gene is TRBJ1-3, the V gene TRBV20-1; possible D gene TRBD1, 6 bases. Between the trimmed V and J ends, which lost 6 bases and 0 bases, there was a span of 12 bases. The CDR3 covers 14 residues. Per the germline V gene, CDR1 is DFQATT and CDR2 is SNEGSKA (reference sequence). Written as DNA, the CDR3 is TGCAGTGCAGAGGACAGATACTCTGGAAACACCATATATTTT. Translated: CSAEDRYSGNTIYF.

The chain uses TRBV20-1 and TRBJ2-7, with 10 bases aligning to TRBD2. CDR3 size: 16 residues. Looked up from germline, CDR1 is DFQATT and CDR2 is SNEGSKA (reference sequence). V lost 0 bases and J lost 4; bases outside the gene matches: 9. The CDR3 sequence: CSARDRVAGGRYEQYF. The CDR3, as DNA: TGCAGTGCTAGAGATCGCGTAGCGGGGGGCAGGTACGAGCAGTACTTC.

This clonotype was counted a few times. The chain has TRBV5-1 and TRBJ1-4, with 7 bases aligning to TRBD1. There are 16 residues in the CDR3. The junction had 5 bases not matched to a gene; V was cut back by 0 bases and J by 3 bases. The germline gives CDR1 SGHRS, CDR2 YFSETQ. CDR3 residues: CASSLEGQIANEKLFF. CDR3 DNA sequence: TGCGCCAGCAGCTTGGAGGGACAGATTGCTAATGAAAAACTGTTTTTT.

This chain joins TRBV28 and TRBJ1-6; D gene ambiguous. The CDR3 has 14 residues. Germline V CDR1 and CDR2: MDHEN, SYDVKM. V lost 6 bases, J lost 6 bases, and 12 bases lay in between. The CDR3 DNA sequence: TGTGCCAGCAGCCAACCGCCCCTTAATTCACCCCTCCACTTT. This sequence encodes CASSQPPLNSPLHF.

This clonotype was detected only a few times. The V and J genes are TRBV3-1 and TRBJ1-2, with 9 bases matching TRBD1. CDR3 size: 14 residues. Germline values: CDR1 LGHDT, CDR2 YNNKEL (reference sequence). The V and J ends lost 4 bases and 0 bases, in that order; junction bases with no gene match: 0. The CDR3 is CASSRTGANYGYTF. In nucleotides, the CDR3 is TGTGCCAGCAGCCGGACAGGGGCTAACTATGGCTACACCTTC.

The table lists this clonotype with many counts. One end of the junction varies from germline; a read error may be responsible. The chain uses TRBV5-1 and TRBJ1-2; D call uncertain. Germline V gives CDR1 SGHRS, CDR2 YFSETQ. The CDR3 runs to 13 residues. The CDR3 coding sequence is TGTGCCAGCAGCTTACTGCCTAACTATGGCTACACCTTC. It specifies CASSLLPNYGYTF.

This clonotype turned up a few times. The V gene is TRBV5-1, the J gene TRBJ1-1; maybe TRBD1 (5 bases). Per the germline V gene, CDR1 is SGHRS and CDR2 is YFSETQ. V was pared by 1 base and J by 7 bases, with 14 bases between. This CDR3 spans 14 amino acids. Here the CDR3 reads CASSLPGAGGEAFF. The CDR3 nucleotides are TGCGCCAGCAGCTTGCCCGGAGCCGGGGGTGAAGCTTTCTTT. Full variable domain (missing parts from reference TRBV5-1 and TRBJ1-1): KAGVTQTPRYLIKTRGQQVTLSCSPISGHRSVSWYQQTPGQGLQFLFEYFSETQRNKGNFPGRFSGRQFSNSRSEMNVSTLELGDSALYLCASSLPGAGGEAFFGQGTRLTVV.

This chain joins TRBV20-1 and TRBJ2-5, with D perhaps TRBD2 (6 bases). Per germline, CDR1 DFQATT and CDR2 SNEGSKA (reference sequence). The CDR3 length is 14 residues. The V end was cut by 1 base, the J end by 1 base, with 10 bases between. The DNA of the CDR3 is TGCAGTGCTAGAGGCGGGGCGGCCCAAGAGACCCAGTACTTC. Encoded protein: CSARGGAAQETQYF.

This clonotype was recorded many times. The CDR3 DNA sequence: TGTGCCAGCAGTCGACAGGGCTCTAACTATGGCTACACCTTC. The encoded protein is CASSRQGSNYGYTF. This chain uses TRBV12-3 or TRBV12-4 with TRBJ1-2; TRBD1 agrees at 7 bases. Trimming took 5 bases from V and 0 from J; bases not matched to a gene: 3. This CDR3 comprises 14 residues.

This clonotype has only a few counts. The rearrangement joins TRBV27 to TRBJ1-5; D is ambiguous. The CDR3 covers 13 residues. CDR1 and CDR2 from the germline V gene are MNHEY and SMNVEV (reference sequence). The V end was cut by 8 bases, the J end by 3 bases, with 11 bases between. The CDR3 DNA reads as TGTGCCAGCTCCCGGCAGGCCAATCAGCCCCAGCATTTT. Amino acid sequence: CASSRQANQPQHF.

This rearrangement joins TRBV7-2 to TRBJ2-1; 8 bases are shared with TRBD2. V lost 2 bases, J lost 3 bases, and 3 bases stayed unmatched. This CDR3 spans 15 amino acids. Germline CDR1 and CDR2: SGHTA and FQGNSA. The CDR3 reads CASSLYTSGYNEQFF. The CDR3 coding sequence is TGTGCCAGCAGCTTATACACTAGCGGCTACAATGAGCAGTTCTTC.

The CDR3 sequence: CSARRTGTYEQYF. The CDR3 DNA reads TGCAGTGCTAGGCGGACCGGGACCTACGAGCAGTACTTC. V gene TRBV20-1 combines with J gene TRBJ2-7; weak D call: TRBD2 (5 bases). Germline-derived CDR1 and CDR2 are DFQATT and SNEGSKA (reference sequence). Deletions cut 3 bases from V and 2 bases from J, with 11 bases between. This CDR3 has 13 residues.

This clonotype was observed a few times. The V and J genes are TRBV2 and TRBJ2-7, with 10 positions matching TRBD2. This CDR3 spans 15 amino acids. The ends lost 6 bases at V and 0 bases at J; junction bases unmatched: 5. Germline V gene data show CDR1 as SNHLY and CDR2 as FYNNEI. CDR3 amino acids: CASSRSSGSSYEQYF. CDR3 nucleotides: TGTGCCAGCAGCAGGTCTAGCGGGAGCTCCTACGAGCAGTACTTC.

The chain joins TRBV20-1 to TRBJ2-7, with 10 bases fitting TRBD1. The CDR3 spans 14 residues. With V trimmed by 1 base and J by 0 bases, 0 bases remained unmatched. Per germline, CDR1 DFQATT and CDR2 SNEGSKA (reference sequence). CDR3 in amino acids: CSARGTGGSYEQYF. CDR3 coding DNA: TGCAGTGCTAGAGGGACAGGGGGCTCCTACGAGCAGTACTTC.

CDR3: CASSQDIGSREQYF. CDR3 DNA: TGTGCCAGCAGCCAAGATATAGGGTCTCGGGAGCAGTACTTC. This chain joins TRBV4-2 and TRBJ2-7; D is undetermined. V lost 0 bases, J lost 7 bases, and 13 bases lay in between. Germline V lookup: CDR1 LGHNA, CDR2 YNFKEQ. This CDR3 region has 14 residues.

The chain carries TRBV5-1 and TRBJ2-1, with D unresolved. The germline V and J ends were trimmed by 0 bases and 7 bases, with 14 bases remaining between them. The germline CDR1 and CDR2 sequences are SGHRS and YFSETQ. The CDR3 is 15 residues long. The CDR3 nucleotides read TGCGCCAGCAGCTTGGATGGGGTGTCAGGTAATGAGCAGTTCTTC. This sequence encodes CASSLDGVSGNEQFF.

The rearrangement joins TRBV7-9 to TRBJ2-7, with 8 bases matching TRBD1. The CDR3 totals 15 residues. CDR1 SEHNR and CDR2 FQNEAQ come from the germline V gene (reference sequence). Trimming took 5 bases from V and 4 from J; bases not matched to a gene: 10. The CDR3 protein is CASSPWTGIRYEQYF. CDR3 sequence (DNA): TGTGCCAGCAGCCCCTGGACAGGGATTCGTTACGAGCAGTACTTC.

The sample holds a few counts of this clonotype. The chain joins TRBV7-9 to TRBJ2-3, with D perhaps matching TRBD2 (5 bases). Germline V gene lookup returns CDR1 SEHNR and CDR2 FQNEAQ (reference sequence). CDR3 size: 15 residues. The V end lost 5 bases, the J end lost 0 bases, and 12 bases lay between the germline ends. This CDR3 reads CASSAWGASTDTQYF. CDR3 sequence (DNA): TGTGCCAGCAGCGCATGGGGAGCTAGCACAGATACGCAGTATTTT.